What follows describes a single T cell receptor (beta chain). Its target is not known. The cDNA had a unique molecular identifier and a template-switch universal primer site. Each CDR3 protein gets one entry after TCRdb re-called the 5' RACE reads with MiXCR. The sample has around 500,000 distinct CDR3 sequences, approximately 15% seen once. There were only healthy Caucasians among the donors. This entry is derived from a study of identical twins. Findings and caveats of the study: With monozygotic twins, out-of-frame TCR alpha sharing exceeded what models estimated. Alpha sequences that were out-of-frame and twin-shared showed an excess of low generation probability.

The CDR3 sequence is 14 residues long. Trimming removed 6 bases from V and 7 bases from J; junction bases left unmatched: 8. Looked up from germline, CDR1 is DFQATT and CDR2 is SNEGSKA (reference sequence). This same sample was also part of a study on yellow fever vaccine responses in identical twins.

This chain joins TRBV20-1 and TRBJ2-2; 10 bases line up with TRBD1. Sequencing input: CD4+ T cells sorted from blood. The clonotype comes from a woman aged 18-29 years in good health. The chain's CDR3 is CSAPGQGRNGELFF. The CDR3 DNA follows: TGCAGTGCACCGGGACAGGGGCGTAACGGGGAGCTGTTTTTT.